Listed below are T cell receptor beta chains from one sample, sequenced in a study of T cell responses to AZD1222 COVID-19 vaccine. Libraries were prepared by immunoSEQ multiplex PCR; TCRdb keeps only in-frame clonotypes and omits some of them. The sample records approximately 50,000 clones, approximately 86% being singletons. Sample: peripheral blood, taken 28 days after the second AZD1222 dose. These TCRs come from an adult who received the AZD1222 COVID-19 vaccine. The CDR3 runs from the conserved cysteine through the conserved F or W. The D gene is left open where the match is weak. Clone size, where shown, is once, few, many, or a class for clones that have expanded.

TGTGCCAGCAGCCGACTAGCGGCCATGTCCTACAATGAGCAGTTCTTC | CASSRLAAMSYNEQFF | - | TRBJ2-1 | TRBD2 | TRBV11-1
TGTGCCAGCAGCTTACAAGGGATGAGTGATGAGCAGTTCTTC | CASSLQGMSDEQFF | - | TRBJ2-1 | - | TRBV7-3
TGTGCCAGCAGCACAGCGGATGGCTACACCTTC | CASSTADGYTF | once | TRBJ1-2 | - | TRBV28
TGTGCCAGTAGTATAGAGGGACAGGGGTACGACGAGCAGTACTTC | CASSIEGQGYDEQYF | - | TRBJ2-7 | TRBD1 | TRBV19
TGTGCCAGCAGCTCGCTAGCCACCTACAATGAGCAGTTCTTC | CASSSLATYNEQFF | - | TRBJ2-1 | - | TRBV5-4
TGTGCCAGCAGTTTATATTCCCCCTCTTACGAGCAGTACTTC | CASSLYSPSYEQYF | - | TRBJ2-7 | - | TRBV27
TGTGCCAGCAGCTTGCGGGGCAGCGGGCAAGGGTACGAGCAGTACTTC | CASSLRGSGQGYEQYF | once | TRBJ2-7 | - | TRBV7-6
TGTGCCAGCAGCTTAGACAGGGGGTCCTACGAGCAGTACTTC | CASSLDRGSYEQYF | once | TRBJ2-7 | TRBD1 | TRBV5-4
TGCGCCAGCAGCTCTGGACAGGGGAGAGGGGAAAAACTGTTTTTT | CASSSGQGRGEKLFF | - | TRBJ1-4 | TRBD1 | TRBV5-1
TGTGCCAGCAACTTGGACCGCCAATATGGCTACACCTTC | CASNLDRQYGYTF | - | TRBJ1-2 | - | TRBV6-5
TGTGCCAGCTCACCCTTAGACAGTCTACTTATCACTGAAGCTTTCTTT | CASSPLDSLLITEAFF | once | TRBJ1-1 | - | TRBV18
TGTGCCAGCTCAGCAGGGAGCAATCAGCCCCAGCATTTT | CASSAGSNQPQHF | - | TRBJ1-5 | - | TRBV18
TGTGCCAGAATCCCAACAGGGGTGGGGAACTATGGCTACACCTTC | CARIPTGVGNYGYTF | - | TRBJ1-2 | TRBD1 | TRBV19
TGTGCCAGCAGCCCTCACTTGGGCGCTGAAGCTTTCTTT | CASSPHLGAEAFF | - | TRBJ1-1 | - | TRBV11-2
TGTGCCAGCAGCTTAACCAGGCAAAACACTGAAGCTTTCTTT | CASSLTRQNTEAFF | - | TRBJ1-1 | - | TRBV11-2
TGTGCCAGCAGCTCCGGGACAGGGTCCACCGGGGAGCTGTTTTTT | CASSSGTGSTGELFF | - | TRBJ2-2 | TRBD1 | TRBV7-9
TGTGCCAGCACTAAGATCAGTTGGGGGGTTGCCCCTATGAACACTGAAGCTTTCTTT | CASTKISWGVAPMNTEAFF | - | TRBJ1-1 | - | TRBV6-4
TGTGCCAGCACCGCTGGGGAAACTAATGAAAAACTGTTTTTT | CASTAGETNEKLFF | - | TRBJ1-4 | - | TRBV6-6
TGTGCCAGCAGTTCCTCCCGGGACAGATTCACAGATACGCAGTATTTT | CASSSSRDRFTDTQYF | - | TRBJ2-3 | TRBD1 | TRBV27
TGTGCCAGCAGCTTAATAGGGACAGAAAATGCAGATACGCAGTATTTT | CASSLIGTENADTQYF | - | TRBJ2-3 | TRBD1 | TRBV7-2
TGCAGCGTGAAGGGGCTTCCTAATGAAAAACTGTTTTTT | CSVKGLPNEKLFF | - | TRBJ1-4 | - | TRBV29-1
TGTGCCAGCAGCCCAGACTCCATATTAGCCAAAAACATTCAGTACTTC | CASSPDSILAKNIQYF | - | TRBJ2-4 | - | TRBV7-2
TGCGCCAGCAGCTTGGGAGACAGGAGCTATGGCTACACCTTC | CASSLGDRSYGYTF | - | TRBJ1-2 | - | TRBV5-1